The entry below describes one T cell receptor beta chain. Its recognized antigen is unknown. It has no much larger one-base neighbor in the sample; base qualities were not kept. Using the deep immunoSEQ assay, TCR CDR3 regions were amplified from genomic DNA by multiplex PCR. For each cell subset, the extracted genomic DNA was distributed evenly across all wells of several immunoSEQ 96-well plates, and each plate served as one replicate. For unsorted PBMC, approximately 0.3 ug of genomic DNA, equivalent to approximately 30,000 T cell genomes, went into each replicate PCR. Unsorted PBMC genomic DNA was sequenced across ten immunoSEQ deep assay plates. Purified libraries were measured with a Qubit 3.0 fluorometer, size-checked on a Bioanalyzer 2100, and measured again with the KAPA Library Quantification kit. A separate single-read 150-cycle Illumina NextSeq 550 flow cell was used to sequence each immunoSEQ 96-well plate. From the authors' description of their analysis: Because the immunoSEQ output held only junctional sequences and lacked quality scores, the filtering could not match the filtering applied to full-length reads. Sequences were annotated with PyIR, a Python wrapper for IgBLAST v1.9, and V/J genes and CDR3 were assigned using IMGT germline references. Reads were removed for weak V/J assignments (E-value above 1e-6), missing CDR3, stop codons, out-of-frame junctions, or ambiguous translated residues. A V3J clonotype was defined by an identical inferred V gene, J gene, and CDR3 amino acid sequence. Percentage overlap between repertoires was computed as shared unique clonotypes divided by the size of the smaller repertoire. Repertoire richness was assessed with RTK rarefaction, the Chao1 estimator, and Recon v2.1 estimates of unobserved clonotypes. TCRdb obtained this table from immuneACCESS and retained in-frame rearrangements with V and J assigned. These tables miss some clones; where compared with another copy, unresolved V genes account for less than half of the shortfall, and the remainder is unexplained. The DNA gave D and trimming, while V, J and clone size come from that table. The sample contains 550,000 to 600,000 clones, around 81% of them found a single time. About 12% of the sample goes to the ten largest clones.

Healthy HIV-negative adults with no recently reported acute infections or vaccinations were included as donors. Every donor was a Caucasian adult residing in Nashville, Tennessee, USA. For unsorted samples, about 85 million PBMCs were counted and genomic DNA was extracted with the QIAamp DNA Blood Mini kit. Blood was obtained by leukapheresis, after which PBMCs were separated by Ficoll-Histopaque density gradient centrifugation and cryopreserved in liquid nitrogen vapor phase. This entry comes from a study of shared clonotypes between healthy human individuals (dated by TCRdb to about 2020). Background on the whole study: A couple of women and a few men aged 18 to 49 years were included in the cohort. Blood TCR repertoires of four to six healthy adults were deeply sequenced to estimate repertoire size and the extent of clonotype sharing between individuals. To increase sequencing depth and limit assay-specific biases, different laboratories used diverse techniques to prepare libraries and sequence TCR repertoires. Per donor, leukapheresis produced somewhere between about 0.8 and 9 billion PBMCs. What the work shows at the level of the full study, not this receptor alone: Sampling was restricted to blood, and TCR repertoires in tissue are likely to differ from TCR repertoires in blood. Because the study included only a small number of donors, the genetic and exposure-history diversity represented was limited. Pairwise subsampling indicated that sequencing depth was expected to affect the degree of clonotype sharing among donors.

Trimming removed 9 bases from V and 0 bases from J; the gene matches leave 15 bases unexplained. Its CDR3 holds 18 amino acids, cysteine through phenylalanine. Just the 54-base CDR3 DNA is kept, in frame starting at base 1. The CDR1 and CDR2 encoded by the germline V gene (reference sequence) are MNHEY and SMNVEV. The sequence links TRBV27 to TRBJ2-7, and 12 junction bases match TRBD2. The clonotype was recovered from a woman between 40 and 55 years old in good health. Some clones in this sample may be carry-over from other donors' samples. The specimen was PBMCs. The base sequence is TGTGCCAGTAGTCGACTAGCGGGGGTTCCGGGGCACTCCTACGAGCAGTACTTC. This translates into CASSRLAGVPGHSYEQYF.